Below, 6 T cell receptor beta chains from the same sample are listed, as sequenced in a study of T cell changes during pregnancy in multiple sclerosis. TCRdb's table, derived via immunoSEQ multiplex PCR, lists solely in-frame clones and lacks some. The table records approximately 47,000 clones, about 87% of them present only once. Sequenced material: peripheral blood, taken in the first trimester of pregnancy. The receptors stem from a female donor with multiple sclerosis, enrolled in a pregnancy study.

The chain combines TRBV11-2 with TRBJ2-3; 16 positions match TRBD2. V lost 1 base to trimming and J lost 9 bases; unmatched junction nucleotides: 10. Germline CDR1 reads SGHAT; CDR2 reads FQNNGV. The CDR3 is made up of 18 amino acids. In nucleotides, the CDR3 is TGTGCCAGCAGCTTAGGTCCGGGACTAGCGGGGGGGCCGGGAACGCAGTATTTT. Protein: CASSLGPGLAGGPGTQYF.

This chain joins TRBV6-6 and TRBJ1-5; no reliable D call. V lost 4 bases, J lost 3 bases, and 4 bases lay in between. CDR3 length equals 12 residues. Germline V gene lookup returns CDR1 MNHNY and CDR2 SVGAGI (reference sequence). This CDR3 is CASSSFNQPQHF. For the CDR3, the DNA is TGTGCCAGCAGTTCTTTCAATCAGCCCCAGCATTTT.

The CDR3 DNA reads as TGTGCCAGCAGCGTAGGTGGGGGGGTCTATGGCTACACCTTC. It encodes CASSVGGGVYGYTF. The chain links TRBV9 to TRBJ1-2, with TRBD1 as a possible D gene (5 bases). Deletions cut 0 bases from V and 4 bases from J, with 10 bases between. This CDR3 comprises 14 residues. The germline V gene has CDR1 SGDLS and CDR2 YYNGEE.

CDR3 sequence (DNA): TGCGCCAGCAGTACAGGGGCGAGCTATGGCTACACCTTC. Protein product: CASSTGASYGYTF. The V call is TRBV5-1, the J call TRBJ1-2, with 7 nucleotides matching TRBD1. The length of the CDR3 is 13 residues. The V gene end was trimmed by 5 bases and the J gene end by 4 bases; junction bases not matched to a gene: 5. CDR1 and CDR2 from the germline V gene are SGHRS and YFSETQ.

V gene TRBV4-1 combines with J gene TRBJ1-5; D is perhaps TRBD1 (6 bases). V lost 4 bases to trimming and J lost 7 bases, with 20 bases between them. Germline V gene lookup returns CDR1 MGHRA and CDR2 YSYEKL. The length of the CDR3 is 16 residues. CDR3 in amino acids: CASSPTTGGGGQPQHF. CDR3 in DNA: TGCGCCAGCAGCCCCACGACAGGCGGCGGGGGCCAGCCCCAGCATTTT.

J is TRBJ1-1 and V is TRBV12-5; TRBD1 matches at 8 bases. V lost 5 bases to trimming and J lost 4 bases; unmatched junction nucleotides: 9. The germline V gene has CDR1 LGHNT and CDR2 FRNRAP. There are 15 residues in the CDR3. The CDR3 spells CASGPGGLLSTEAFF. Written as DNA, the CDR3 is TGTGCTAGTGGTCCAGGGGGCCTTTTGAGCACTGAAGCTTTCTTT.